This TCR beta chain emerged from a study of T cells after yellow fever vaccination. This clonotype appeared a few times. It was through 5'RACE template switching that TCR cDNA was made, with a universal primer site and UMIs added. TCRdb independently ran MiXCR on the 5' RACE reads; one entry per CDR3 protein. Of 280,000 or so distinct CDR3 sequences in the sample, roughly 8.7% were seen once. The CDR3 has 16 amino acids. Germline CDR1 and CDR2: LGHNA and YSLEER. V gave up 1 base and J gave up 0 bases, with 10 bases separating them. The TCR comes from a man between 18 and 29 years old who received the YFV17D yellow fever vaccine. This chain connects TRBV4-3 to TRBJ1-3; D call uncertain. The sample was CD4+ T cells sorted from PBMCs, taken 5 days after the yellow fever booster vaccination. The DNA for the CDR3 is TGCGCCAGCAGCCAAGCAAGGCCCCCCTCTGGAAACACCATATATTTT. Translating it yields CASSQARPPSGNTIYF.